This T cell receptor (beta chain) is drawn from a study of T cell responses to AZD1222 COVID-19 vaccine. Study-wide points: Donors were largely white British and mainly female; clonal diversity was possibly underestimated.

Data came from immunoSEQ multiplex PCR; TCRdb stores just in-frame clones and leaves some out. The table records about 90,000 clones, less than 85% of them present only once. In regard to this clone: The antigen remains undetermined.

V trimming: 2 bases; J trimming: 0 bases; junction bases outside the gene matches: 13. This CDR3 has 20 residues. Germline V gene data show CDR1 as LGHDT and CDR2 as YNNKEL (reference sequence). V gene TRBV3-1 (or the pseudogene TRBV3-2) combines with J gene TRBJ2-4; 10 bases fit TRBD2. The clonotype was recovered from an adult who received the AZD1222 COVID-19 vaccine. The sample in question was peripheral blood, obtained 28 days after the second AZD1222 dose. The CDR3 DNA is TGTGCCAGCAGCCAACCGATAGGAACTAGCGGGGCGAGAGCCAAAAACATTCAGTACTTC. Its translation is CASSQPIGTSGARAKNIQYF.